The 21 T cell receptor beta chains below come from one sample, sequenced in a study of blood T cell repertoires in COVID-19. Sequencing used immunoSEQ multiplex PCR; TCRdb keeps in-frame clones, though not all of them. Among 250,000 to 300,000 clones listed, roughly 80% were seen once. Sequencing was done on a sample of PBMCs or T cells enriched from blood (not recorded which). All receptors derive from a man aged 45 to 65 who had recovered from COVID-19.

This chain uses TRBV24-1 with TRBJ1-1; tentative D call: TRBD1 (5 bases). CDR1 is KGHDR, CDR2 SFDVKD, per germline. V was trimmed by 7 bases and J by 6 bases, leaving 14 bases between them. The CDR3 extends over 13 amino acids. CDR3 amino acids: CATRATGSSEAFF. CDR3 nucleotides: TGTGCCACCAGAGCCACAGGTTCTTCTGAAGCTTTCTTT.

In this sample, this clone turned up once. The genes are TRBV12-3 or TRBV12-4 and TRBJ2-5; D is ambiguous. The CDR3 consists of 13 residues. The ends were cut back, 8 bases at V and 5 bases at J, with 15 bases in the middle. The CDR3 protein is CASSVRSLETQYF. The CDR3 DNA sequence: TGTGCCAGCTCCGTGAGGTCTCTGGAGACCCAGTACTTC.

This chain joins TRBV7-6 and TRBJ2-3; D may be TRBD1 (6 bases). CDR1 and CDR2 (germline): SGHVS, FNYEAQ. This CDR3 has 17 amino acids. V dropped 5 bases and J dropped 0 bases, with 18 bases sitting between them. The CDR3 sequence is CASSDGPRGQSTDTQYF. The CDR3 coding sequence is TGTGCCAGCAGCGACGGACCCCGGGGACAAAGCACAGATACGCAGTATTTT.

The chain recombines TRBV6-2 or TRBV6-3 with TRBJ2-7; tentatively, D is TRBD2 (5 bases). The V gene lost 5 bases and the J gene lost 4 bases, with 9 bases spanning the gap. The length of the CDR3 is 12 residues. Germline-derived CDR1 and CDR2 are MNHEY and SVGEGT. The CDR3 spells CASSREPYEQYF. CDR3 bases: TGTGCCAGCAGTAGGGAGCCGTACGAGCAGTACTTC.

V gene TRBV7-2 combines with J gene TRBJ1-6, with no clear D. Trimming took off 1 base at V and 14 bases at J, with 15 bases between the two ends. The germline V gene encodes CDR1 SGHTA and CDR2 FQGNSA. CDR3 length equals 14 residues. The CDR3 loop reads CASSLGFAVLALHF. CDR3 bases: TGTGCCAGCAGCTTAGGCTTTGCAGTTCTGGCCCTCCACTTT.

The chain combines TRBV7-2 with TRBJ2-1; a weak D match, TRBD1 (5 bases). The CDR3 is 14 amino acids. The V end was cut by 7 bases, the J end by 7 bases, with 17 bases between. From germline, CDR1 is SGHTA and CDR2 FQGNSA. The CDR3 region is CASTPQGIENEQFF. The CDR3 DNA reads as TGTGCCAGCACCCCCCAGGGCATCGAAAATGAGCAGTTCTTC.

V gene TRBV11-3 combines with J gene TRBJ2-1; the match to TRBD2 covers 7 bases. In germline, CDR1 is SGHNT, CDR2 YENEEA. Trimming removed 1 base from V and 2 bases from J; junction bases left unmatched: 11. This CDR3 is built from 18 residues. The CDR3 DNA is TGTGCCAGCAGCTTAGTAGGTTTTACGGCGGGGGCCTACAATGAGCAGTTCTTC. This codes for CASSLVGFTAGAYNEQFF.

This chain uses TRBV27 with TRBJ1-1; weak D call: TRBD1 (5 bases). Deletions cut 0 bases from V and 4 bases from J, with 12 bases between. This CDR3 region has 15 residues. The germline V gene has CDR1 MNHEY and CDR2 SMNVEV (reference sequence). DNA of the CDR3: TGTGCCAGCAGTTTATCGCAGGGTTGGGGCACTGAAGCTTTCTTT. It specifies CASSLSQGWGTEAFF.

The rearrangement links TRBV11-3 to TRBJ2-7, with TRBD2 matching over 11 bases. Germline V CDR1 and CDR2: SGHNT, YENEEA. The CDR3 totals 15 residues. V dropped 5 bases and J dropped 6; count of bases not matched to a gene: 9. CDR3 region: CASSAATSGRSEQYF. CDR3 nucleotides: TGTGCCAGCAGCGCCGCCACTAGCGGGAGAAGCGAGCAGTACTTC.

The chain is built from TRBV9 and TRBJ2-6; 9 bases fit TRBD1. V gave up 7 bases and J gave up 0 bases; unmatched junction bases: 5. The V gene's germline CDR1 is SGDLS and CDR2 YYNGEE. This CDR3 has 16 residues. CDR3 sequence reads: CASQGQGVSGANVLTF. The CDR3 coding sequence is TGTGCCAGCCAGGGACAGGGTGTCTCTGGGGCCAACGTCCTGACTTTC.

The rearrangement joins TRBV5-4 to TRBJ1-1; D call uncertain. The CDR3 totals 15 residues. V lost 2 bases and J lost 1, with 12 bases in between. The germline V gene encodes CDR1 SGHNT and CDR2 YYREEE (reference sequence). Written as DNA, the CDR3 is TGTGCCAGCAGCTTCGCGGGTATTGGGAACACTGAAGCTTTCTTT. Its protein is CASSFAGIGNTEAFF.

The chain employs TRBV7-3 and TRBJ2-7; maybe TRBD2 (6 bases). CDR1 and CDR2 (germline): SGHTA, FQGTGA. Trimming took off 8 bases at V and 6 bases at J, with 17 bases between the two ends. The CDR3 length is 13 residues. CDR3 DNA sequence: TGTGCCAGCGGCGCGGGGCAGGCGGGCGAGCAGTACTTC. This sequence encodes CASGAGQAGEQYF.

The table lists this clone with a few counts. The junction departs from the called germline gene at one end, perhaps through a read error. The genes are TRBV2 and TRBJ1-6; no clear D. Germline CDR1 reads SNHLY; CDR2 reads FYNNEI. The CDR3 covers 15 residues. CDR3: CASREGRPSISPLHF. The CDR3, as DNA: TGTGCCAGCAGGGAAGGGAGGCCCTCCATTTCACCCCTCCACTTT.

CDR3 loop: CASSRQGGSETQYF. The CDR3 DNA sequence: TGTGCCAGCAGTCGACAGGGGGGGAGTGAGACCCAGTACTTC. V and J are TRBV7-3 and TRBJ2-5; 9 bases align to TRBD1. The trim removed 6 bases at V and 5 bases at J, leaving 7 bases unmatched. CDR1 is SGHTA and CDR2 is FQGTGA in the germline V gene. This CDR3 spans 14 amino acids.

The chain recombines TRBV20-1 with TRBJ2-1; 10 bases agree with TRBD1. V lost 3 bases, J lost 11 bases, and 1 base stayed unmatched. Germline loops: CDR1 DFQATT, CDR2 SNEGSKA (reference sequence). The CDR3 sequence is 11 residues long. CDR3 sequence (DNA): TGCAGTGCTAGGGGACAGGGGAAGCAGTTCTTC. As protein: CSARGQGKQFF.

V is TRBV5-6 and J is TRBJ2-7; weak D call: TRBD1 (6 bases). V was clipped by 4 bases and J by 0 bases, with 14 bases between them. CDR3 length: 15 residues. The germline V gene encodes CDR1 SGHDT and CDR2 YYEEEE. The CDR3 DNA sequence: TGTGCCAGCAGCCCCAGGGCAGGGGACTCCTACGAGCAGTACTTC. Its protein product is CASSPRAGDSYEQYF.

The rearrangement uses TRBV29-1 and TRBJ1-2, with TRBD1 matching 7 bases. Germline V gives CDR1 SQVTM, CDR2 ANQGSEA. The J segment lost 4 bases and the V segment lost 0 bases, leaving 11 bases of the junction unmatched. This CDR3 contains 16 residues. The CDR3 DNA reads TGCAGCGTTGAAGACCCCGAGGGCAGGGGGAGCTATGGCTACACCTTC. Amino acids: CSVEDPEGRGSYGYTF.

CDR3 in amino acids: CASTRQNTDTQYF. As DNA, the CDR3 is TGTGCCAGTACCCGACAGAACACAGATACGCAGTATTTT. This chain links TRBV19 with TRBJ2-3, with a possible D match to TRBD1 (5 bases). The CDR3 length is 13 residues. V dropped 7 bases and J dropped 2 bases, with 10 bases sitting between them. Germline CDR1 and CDR2: LNHDA and SQIVND (reference sequence).

The rearrangement uses TRBV9 and TRBJ1-6; 8 bases are shared with TRBD1. Unmatched junction bases numbered 7, after V lost 7 bases and J lost 7 bases. The germline V gene has CDR1 SGDLS and CDR2 YYNGEE. The CDR3 has 14 residues. CDR3 region: CASAGQGANSPLHF. DNA for the CDR3: TGTGCCAGCGCGGGTCAGGGGGCGAATTCACCCCTCCACTTT.

The chain combines TRBV6-5 with TRBJ2-5; tentatively, D is TRBD1 (7 bases). The CDR3 totals 15 residues. V lost 0 bases and J lost 5, with 13 bases in between. Germline lookup yields CDR1 MNHEY and CDR2 SVGAGI. The CDR3 region has the DNA TGTGCCAGCAGTTACTCGGAGGGGGCGGCTGAGACCCAGTACTTC. Its translation: CASSYSEGAAETQYF.

This rearrangement joins TRBV24-1 to TRBJ1-3, with TRBD1 matching 10 bases. The germline CDR1 and CDR2 sequences are KGHDR and SFDVKD. V gave up 7 bases and J gave up 1 base; unmatched junction bases: 6. The CDR3 contains 16 residues. As DNA, the CDR3 is TGTGCCACCAGCCCCGGGACAGGGGATTCTGGAAACACCATATATTTT. Encoded protein: CATSPGTGDSGNTIYF.